This T cell receptor beta chain is drawn from a study of blood T cell repertoires in COVID-19. As for the study in general: The United States, Italy and Spain were the sources of the acute and convalescent COVID-19 samples. The analysed material was cDNA or gDNA that came from T cells, B-cell-depleted T cells, or PBMCs.

With regard to this clone: The same CDR3 is also encoded by other DNA sequences in this sample.

Original analysis: Amplification of reference gene primers provided the estimated nucleated cell counts. Assay: immunoSEQ multiplex PCR; the TCRdb copy retains only in-frame clones and omits some. V, J and clone size are those of that table, while D and trimming were read from the DNA. The sample holds 250,000 or so clones, roughly nine tenths seen once. The sequenced sample was peripheral blood. The source of this sequence is a man aged 55-75 years with acute or convalescent COVID-19.

The CDR3 is CSVARQGTEAFF. The CDR3 DNA sequence: TGCAGCGTTGCGAGACAGGGTACTGAAGCTTTCTTT. This chain uses TRBV29-1 with TRBJ1-1; 7 bases are shared with TRBD1. CDR1 SQVTM and CDR2 ANQGSEA come from the germline V gene. CDR3 length equals 12 residues. The ends lost 4 bases at V and 5 bases at J; junction bases unmatched: 4.